This T cell receptor beta chain appears in the sequencing data of a study of early T cells in non-severe SARS-CoV-2 infection. Study summary: Sequencing used unsorted whole-blood bulk RNA, so chains lack pairing.

The CDR3 loop spans 14 amino acids. The V gene lost 7 bases and the J gene lost 5 bases, with 17 bases spanning the gap. Germline-derived CDR1 and CDR2 are SEHNR and FQNEAQ (reference sequence). Findings of the study overall: Anti-spike CD8 specificities were favored by VDJdb matching, whose results missed private and CD4 specificities.

Each cDNA molecule carried a unique molecular identifier. TCRdb reprocessed the 5' RACE reads with MiXCR, giving one entry per CDR3 protein. The repertoire has 80,000 to 100,000 distinct CDR3 sequences, approximately 10% of them found once; the top ten carry around 4.3%. This clonotype was observed a few times. The target antigen is unknown. The chain uses TRBV7-9 and TRBJ1-2, with D hard to call. The material was whole blood, obtained at baseline. The clonotype originates from an adult who was a healthcare worker with PCR-confirmed SARS-CoV-2 infection or an uninfected control (not recorded which). The CDR3 sequence is CASTPARSTYGYTF. The DNA of the CDR3 is TGTGCCAGCACTCCCGCCAGGTCTACGTATGGCTACACCTTC.